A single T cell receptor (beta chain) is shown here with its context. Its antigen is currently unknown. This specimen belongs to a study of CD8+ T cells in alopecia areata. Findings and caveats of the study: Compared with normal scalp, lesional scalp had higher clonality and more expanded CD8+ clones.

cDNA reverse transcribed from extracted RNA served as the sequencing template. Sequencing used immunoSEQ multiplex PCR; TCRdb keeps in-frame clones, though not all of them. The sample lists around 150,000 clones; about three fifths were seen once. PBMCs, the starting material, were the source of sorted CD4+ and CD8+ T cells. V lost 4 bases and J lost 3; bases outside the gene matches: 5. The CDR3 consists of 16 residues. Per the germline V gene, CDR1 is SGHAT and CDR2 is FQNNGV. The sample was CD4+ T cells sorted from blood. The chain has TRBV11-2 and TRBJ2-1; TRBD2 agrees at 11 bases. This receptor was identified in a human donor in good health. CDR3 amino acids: CASSSRLAGIYNEQFF. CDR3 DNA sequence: TGTGCCAGCAGCTCCAGACTAGCGGGAATCTACAATGAGCAGTTCTTC.